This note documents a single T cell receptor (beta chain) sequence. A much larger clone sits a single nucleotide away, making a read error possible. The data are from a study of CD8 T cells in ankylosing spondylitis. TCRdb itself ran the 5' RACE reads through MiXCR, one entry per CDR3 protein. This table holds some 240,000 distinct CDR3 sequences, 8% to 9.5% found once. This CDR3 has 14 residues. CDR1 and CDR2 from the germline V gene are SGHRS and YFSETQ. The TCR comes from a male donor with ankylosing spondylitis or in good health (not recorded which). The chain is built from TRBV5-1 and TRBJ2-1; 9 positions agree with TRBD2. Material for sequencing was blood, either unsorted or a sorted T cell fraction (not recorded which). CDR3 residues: CASISERGDNEPFF. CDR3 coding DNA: TGCGCCAGCATTTCGGAGCGGGGGGACAATGAGCCGTTCTTC.